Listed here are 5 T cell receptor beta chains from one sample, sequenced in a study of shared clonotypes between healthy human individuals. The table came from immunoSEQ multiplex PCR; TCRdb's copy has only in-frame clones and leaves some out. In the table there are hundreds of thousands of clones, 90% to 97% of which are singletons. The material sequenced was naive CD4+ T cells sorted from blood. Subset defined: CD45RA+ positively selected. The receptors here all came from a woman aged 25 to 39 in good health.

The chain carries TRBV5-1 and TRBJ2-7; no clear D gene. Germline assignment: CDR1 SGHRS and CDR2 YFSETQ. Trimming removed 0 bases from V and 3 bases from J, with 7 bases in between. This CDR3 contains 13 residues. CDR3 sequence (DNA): TGCGCCAGCAGCTTGGGGGAAGGCTACGAGCAGTACTTC. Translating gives CASSLGEGYEQYF.

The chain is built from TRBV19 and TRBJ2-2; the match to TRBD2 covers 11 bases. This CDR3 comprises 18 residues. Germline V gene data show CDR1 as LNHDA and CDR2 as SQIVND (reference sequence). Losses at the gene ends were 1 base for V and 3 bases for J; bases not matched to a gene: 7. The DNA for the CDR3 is TGTGCCAGTAGTATAGCTGATAGCGGGAGGGGGGACACCGGGGAGCTGTTTTTT. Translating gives CASSIADSGRGDTGELFF. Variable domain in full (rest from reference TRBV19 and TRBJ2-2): DGGITQSPKYLFRKEGQNVTLSCEQNLNHDAMYWYRQDPGQGLRLIYYSQIVNDFQKGDIAEGYSVSREKKESFPLTVTSAQKNPTAFYLCASSIADSGRGDTGELFFGEGSRLTVL.

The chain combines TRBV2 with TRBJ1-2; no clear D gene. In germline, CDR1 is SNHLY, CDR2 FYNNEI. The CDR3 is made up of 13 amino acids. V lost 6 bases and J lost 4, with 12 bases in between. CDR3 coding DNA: TGTGCCAGCAGACGGACGGACCTCTATGGCTACACCTTC. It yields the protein CASRRTDLYGYTF. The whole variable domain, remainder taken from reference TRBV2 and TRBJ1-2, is EPEVTQTPSHQVTQMGQEVILRCVPISNHLYFYWYRQILGQKVEFLVSFYNNEISEKSEIFDDQFSVERPDGSNFTLKIRSTKLEDSAMYFCASRRTDLYGYTFGSGTRLTVV.

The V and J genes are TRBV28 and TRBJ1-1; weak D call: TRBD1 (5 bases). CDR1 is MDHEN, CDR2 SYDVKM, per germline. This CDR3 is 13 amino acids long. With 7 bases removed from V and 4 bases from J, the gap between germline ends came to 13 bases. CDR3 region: CASIESGGTEAFF. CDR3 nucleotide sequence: TGTGCCAGCATCGAAAGTGGGGGCACTGAAGCTTTCTTT. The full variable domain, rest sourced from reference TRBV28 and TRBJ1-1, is DVKVTQSSRYLVKRTGEKVFLECVQDMDHENMFWYRQDPGLGLRLIYFSYDVKMKEKGDIPEGYSVSREKKERFSLILESASTNQTSMYLCASIESGGTEAFFGQGTRLTVV.

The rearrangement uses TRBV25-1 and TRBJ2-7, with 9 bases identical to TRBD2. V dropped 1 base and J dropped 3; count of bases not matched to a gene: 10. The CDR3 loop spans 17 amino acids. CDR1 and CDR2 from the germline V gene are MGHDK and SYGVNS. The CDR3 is CASSELGSGSANYEQYF. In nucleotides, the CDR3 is TGTGCCAGCAGTGAATTGGGTAGCGGGAGTGCTAACTACGAGCAGTACTTC.